A selection of T cell receptor beta chains follows, all from one sample in a study of blood T cell repertoires in COVID-19. Produced via immunoSEQ multiplex PCR; TCRdb's table is partial and in-frame only. The sample shows about 68,000 clones, approximately 81% of them seen only once. Sequenced input: peripheral blood. The receptors come from a man between 45 and 60 years old with active COVID-19. The CDR3 runs from the conserved cysteine through the conserved F or W. The D gene is left open where the match is weak. Only some rows state a clone size, as once, few, many or a class for expanded clones.

TRBD1,TRBJ2-7,few,TRBV5-1,CASSNAGTGSYEQYF,TGCGCCAGCAGCAACGCCGGGACAGGGAGCTACGAGCAGTACTTC
TRBD1,TRBJ2-5,NA,TRBV19,CASRRTGAQETQYF,TGTGCCAGTCGCCGGACAGGGGCCCAAGAGACCCAGTACTTC
NA,TRBJ2-1,once,TRBV5-4,CASSLLSSNEQFF,TGTGCCAGCAGCTTGTTGTCTAGCAATGAGCAGTTCTTC
NA,TRBJ1-4,NA,TRBV2,CASMARREGRKLFF,TGTGCCAGCATGGCGAGGAGGGAGGGGAGAAAACTGTTTTTT
NA,TRBJ2-3,once,TRBV10-3,CAISDVQNTDTQYF,TGTGCCATCAGTGATGTTCAGAATACAGATACGCAGTATTTT
NA,TRBJ1-5,NA,TRBV6-2/TRBV6-3,CASSYGGSNQPQHF,TGTGCCAGCAGTTATGGGGGGTCCAATCAGCCCCAGCATTTT
NA,TRBJ2-3,NA,TRBV7-8,CASSLPIGGATDTQYF,TGTGCCAGCAGCTTACCTATAGGCGGGGCCACAGATACGCAGTATTTT
NA,TRBJ1-3,NA,TRBV12-5,CASGLVPDTASGNTIYF,TGTGCTAGTGGTTTGGTCCCCGACACCGCCTCTGGAAACACCATATATTTT
TRBD1,TRBJ2-7,NA,TRBV29-1,CSVGQETYEQYF,TGCAGCGTGGGACAGGAGACCTACGAGCAGTACTTC
TRBD2,TRBJ2-7,NA,TRBV6-5,CASSYDHGRPYEQYF,TGTGCCAGCAGTTACGATCACGGGAGGCCCTACGAGCAGTACTTC
TRBD2,TRBJ2-7,NA,TRBV7-9,CASSPAGREQYF,TGTGCCAGCAGCCCGGCCGGGAGGGAGCAGTACTTC
NA,TRBJ2-2,NA,TRBV12-5,CASGLRQLNTGELFF,TGTGCTAGTGGTTTGAGACAGCTCAACACCGGGGAGCTGTTTTTT
TRBD1,TRBJ1-1,NA,TRBV9,CASSGGTGRAEAFF,TGTGCCAGCAGCGGGGGGACAGGGAGAGCTGAAGCTTTCTTT
NA,TRBJ2-3,NA,TRBV11-2,CASSPIRGPDTQYF,TGTGCCAGCAGTCCCATCAGGGGTCCAGATACGCAGTATTTT
NA,TRBJ1-4,NA,TRBV5-4,CASSPRGATNEKLFF,TGTGCCAGCAGCCCGCGGGGGGCTACTAATGAAAAACTGTTTTTT
NA,TRBJ1-2,few,TRBV2,CASRDIGGPGYTF,TGTGCCAGCAGGGATATCGGAGGCCCAGGCTACACCTTC
NA,TRBJ1-2,NA,TRBV9,CASSVGGSLTYGYTF,TGTGCCAGCAGCGTAGGGGGCAGTCTCACCTATGGCTACACCTTC
NA,TRBJ2-1,NA,TRBV4-1,CASSQAEQPRAYNEQFF,TGCGCCAGCAGCCAAGCTGAGCAACCCCGAGCCTACAATGAGCAGTTCTTC
TRBD1,TRBJ1-1,NA,TRBV5-1,CASSPGTVEAFF,TGCGCCAGCAGCCCTGGGACAGTTGAAGCTTTCTTT
TRBD2,TRBJ2-7,few,TRBV10-3,CAISPGLAGYEQYF,TGTGCCATCAGTCCGGGACTAGCGGGGTACGAGCAGTACTTC
NA,TRBJ2-7,few,TRBV27,CASSWRGAYEQYF,TGTGCCAGCAGTTGGCGCGGGGCCTACGAGCAGTACTTC
NA,TRBJ2-1,NA,TRBV19,CASSIWSQSGIEQFF,TGTGCCAGTAGTATATGGTCACAGTCCGGCATTGAGCAGTTCTTC
NA,TRBJ1-5,NA,TRBV27,CASSARDQPQHF,TGTGCCAGCAGTGCGAGGGATCAGCCCCAGCATTTT
TRBD1,TRBJ1-5,many,TRBV25-1,CASGQGFQPQHF,TGTGCCAGCGGACAGGGTTTTCAGCCCCAGCATTTT
NA,TRBJ2-3,NA,TRBV25-1,CASSMSSGGTDTQYF,TGTGCCAGCAGTATGTCTTCCGGGGGCACAGATACGCAGTATTTT
NA,TRBJ1-5,NA,TRBV28,CASSLQNNQPQHF,TGTGCCAGCAGTTTACAGAACAATCAGCCCCAGCATTTT
NA,TRBJ2-3,NA,TRBV5-1,CASSLQGTDTQYF,TGCGCCAGCAGCTTGCAGGGGACCGATACGCAGTATTTT
NA,TRBJ2-3,NA,TRBV5-1,CASSLGGRVEDTQYF,TGCGCCAGCAGCTTGGGCGGCAGGGTGGAAGATACGCAGTATTTT
TRBD2,TRBJ2-3,NA,TRBV5-4,CASSLTSGSADTQYF,TGTGCCAGCAGCCTGACTAGCGGGAGTGCAGATACGCAGTATTTT
NA,TRBJ2-5,NA,TRBV7-2,CASSLAGREETQYF,TGTGCCAGCAGCCTGGCAGGGCGAGAAGAGACCCAGTACTTC
NA,TRBJ1-2,NA,TRBV5-1,CASSLEQGPYGYTF,TGCGCCAGCAGCTTGGAGCAGGGTCCGTATGGCTACACCTTC
NA,TRBJ1-1,NA,TRBV20-1,CSAPGVPEAFF,TGCAGTGCTCCCGGGGTTCCTGAAGCTTTCTTT